The 31 T cell receptor beta chains below come from one sample, sequenced in a study of vaccination and CD4 T cells after COVID-19. Sequence data for DNA of cultured CD4+ T cells were generated by the Oncomine TCR Beta short-read assay. TCRdb ran MiXCR on the PCR reads and lists one entry per CDR3 protein. The profile shows about 5,400 distinct CDR3 sequences, 30% to 35% of them singletons. No antigen has been assigned to these receptors. The treatment denotes: approximately 9-day PBMC culture with coronavirus spike peptide pools or control peptides (ViraFEST assay). CD4+ T lymphocytes from the unexposed donor were collected before the COVID-19 pandemic (2011-2018). The sequenced sample was CD4+ T cells from blood, cultured in vitro. All receptors come from a human donor in good health.

The V gene is TRBV5-5, the J gene TRBJ1-1; tentatively, D is TRBD1 (5 bases). V shed 7 bases and J shed 5 bases, with 21 bases lying between them. Germline CDR1 SGHKS, CDR2 YYEKEE (reference sequence). There are 15 residues in the CDR3. As DNA, the CDR3 is TGTGCCAGCGCTCTGGAAGGGTGGGGGAGGACTGAAGCTTTCTTT. This gives the protein CASALEGWGRTEAFF.

This chain joins TRBV20-1 and TRBJ2-2; D possibly corresponds to TRBD1 (5 bases). The germline V and J ends were trimmed by 6 bases and 0 bases, with 17 bases remaining between them. Germline CDR1 and CDR2: DFQATT and SNEGSKA (reference sequence). The CDR3 loop spans 16 amino acids. The CDR3 protein is CSAPNPGNANTGELFF. The CDR3 DNA reads TGCAGTGCCCCAAACCCAGGGAACGCGAACACCGGGGAGCTGTTTTTT.

This clonotype was picked up a small number of times. The V and J genes are TRBV20-1 and TRBJ2-3; 16 nucleotides align to TRBD2. In germline, CDR1 is DFQATT, CDR2 SNEGSKA (reference sequence). The CDR3 contains 15 residues. The V segment lost 4 bases and the J segment 6 bases; nucleotides outside the gene matches: 4. CDR3 amino acids: CSAKGLAGGTDTQYF. DNA of the CDR3: TGCAGTGCTAAGGGACTAGCGGGGGGGACGGATACGCAGTATTTT.

This clonotype has more than one count but fewer than ten. The rearrangement uses TRBV2 and TRBJ1-5; tentatively, D is TRBD1 (6 bases). CDR1 is SNHLY and CDR2 is FYNNEI in the germline V gene. V was shortened by 7 bases and J by 2 bases, with 15 bases between the two germline ends. The CDR3 extends over 15 amino acids. The CDR3 loop reads CASNQGPSGNQPQHF. The CDR3 DNA follows: TGTGCCAGCAATCAGGGGCCTAGTGGCAATCAGCCCCAGCATTTT.

V gene TRBV30 combines with J gene TRBJ1-5, with 8 bases aligning to TRBD1. The ends lost 6 bases at V and 2 bases at J; junction bases unmatched: 3. Germline V gene lookup returns CDR1 GTSNPN and CDR2 SVGIG (reference sequence). The CDR3 covers 13 residues. The CDR3 region has the DNA TGTGCCTGCTCGACAGGGGGCAATCAGCCCCAGCATTTT. Translation: CACSTGGNQPQHF.

The CDR3 region has the DNA TGTGCCAGCAGGGCCACTAGCGGGGGGAACTACGAGCAGTACTTC. It is translated as CASRATSGGNYEQYF. The chain joins TRBV2 to TRBJ2-7, with TRBD2 identical over 12 bases. The germline V gene has CDR1 SNHLY and CDR2 FYNNEI. V was pared by 6 bases and J by 3 bases, with 6 bases of the junction left unmatched. The CDR3 length is 15 residues.

The genes are TRBV20-1 and TRBJ2-1, with 8 bases that match TRBD1. This CDR3 has 13 residues. With V trimmed by 5 bases and J by 2 bases, 2 bases remained unmatched. Germline V gene sequence: CDR1 DFQATT, CDR2 SNEGSKA (reference sequence). The CDR3 DNA sequence: TGCAGTGCTCAGGGGGCAGCCTACAATGAGCAGTTCTTC. The encoded protein is CSAQGAAYNEQFF.

This clonotype was seen more than once but under ten times. The V and J genes are TRBV6-5 and TRBJ2-7; 10 bases are a match to TRBD2. The CDR3 contains 16 residues. V dropped 2 bases and J dropped 2; count of bases not matched to a gene: 6. Per the germline V gene, CDR1 is MNHEY and CDR2 is SVGAGI. As DNA, the CDR3 is TGTGCCAGCAGTTACGCCCCTAGCGGGGGAGCCTACGAGCAGTACTTC. It is translated as CASSYAPSGGAYEQYF.

The table lists this clonotype with a few counts. The rearrangement links TRBV5-1 to TRBJ1-1; D possibly corresponds to TRBD1 (6 bases). Germline assignment: CDR1 SGHRS and CDR2 YFSETQ. The CDR3 is 14 residues long. Trimming cost V 1 base and J 6 bases, with 13 bases left between them. The DNA for the CDR3 is TGCGCCAGCAGCTTGAATACAGGGAGAGCTGAAGCTTTCTTT. Translation: CASSLNTGRAEAFF.

The chain combines TRBV7-9 with TRBJ1-2; D possibly corresponds to TRBD1 (5 bases). V was shortened by 3 bases and J by 4 bases, with 6 bases between the two germline ends. The germline V gene has CDR1 SEHNR and CDR2 FQNEAQ (reference sequence). The CDR3 is 12 amino acids. As DNA, the CDR3 is TGTGCCAGCAGCTTGGACACCTATGGCTACACCTTC. The encoded protein is CASSLDTYGYTF. The whole variable domain, filled in from reference TRBV7-9 and TRBJ1-2, reads DTGVSQNPRHKITKRGQNVTFRCDPISEHNRLYWYRQTLGQGPEFLTYFQNEAQLEKSRLLSDRFSAERPKGSFSTLEIQRTEQGDSAMYLCASSLDTYGYTFGSGTRLTVV.

In its sample, this clonotype was seen a few times. The rearrangement links TRBV6-1 to TRBJ1-2; possible D gene TRBD1, 6 bases. CDR3 length equals 14 residues. The V end was cut by 7 bases, the J end by 6 bases, with 18 bases between. CDR1 is MNHNS and CDR2 is SASEGT in the germline V gene. The chain's CDR3 is CASTTQGRAHGYTF. CDR3 nucleotide sequence: TGTGCCAGCACAACACAGGGTAGGGCGCATGGCTACACCTTC.

The chain employs TRBV7-9 and TRBJ1-2; D might be TRBD1 (5 bases). CDR3 size: 15 residues. Looked up from germline, CDR1 is SEHNR and CDR2 is FQNEAQ (reference sequence). V was cut by 7 bases and J by 4 bases, with 19 bases left in between. The DNA for the CDR3 is TGTGCCAGCACACCTCGAACCTGGGGACTCTATGGCTACACCTTC. Translation gives CASTPRTWGLYGYTF.

This clonotype has a single count. The V and J genes are TRBV11-2 and TRBJ2-7; possibly TRBD1 for D (6 bases). Germline V gene lookup returns CDR1 SGHAT and CDR2 FQNNGV. V gave up 1 base and J gave up 7 bases, with 17 bases separating them. The CDR3 consists of 15 residues. DNA for the CDR3: TGTGCCAGCAGCTTAGTGTCCCAGGGGCGAGGGGAGCAGTACTTC. Translating it yields CASSLVSQGRGEQYF.

This rearrangement joins TRBV7-9 to TRBJ2-3, with D possibly matching TRBD2 (6 bases). The CDR3 totals 16 residues. V shed 1 base and J shed 2 bases, with 13 bases lying between them. The germline gives CDR1 SEHNR, CDR2 FQNEAQ (reference sequence). DNA of the CDR3: TGTGCCAGCAGCTTAGGGGCGGGGTTGTTCACAGATACGCAGTATTTT. Protein sequence: CASSLGAGLFTDTQYF.

V and J are TRBV6-5 and TRBJ1-1, with unresolved D. This CDR3 spans 12 amino acids. V dropped 2 bases and J dropped 7 bases, with 8 bases sitting between them. Germline V lookup: CDR1 MNHEY, CDR2 SVGAGI. The CDR3 coding sequence is TGTGCCAGCAGTTACGGTCTGGGTGAAGCTTTCTTT. Protein product: CASSYGLGEAFF.

The chain has TRBV27 and TRBJ1-6; D is uncertain. The CDR3 is 15 residues long. The V gene lost 5 bases and the J gene lost 13 bases, with 21 bases spanning the gap. CDR1 MNHEY and CDR2 SMNVEV come from the germline V gene (reference sequence). The CDR3 spells CASSPYPEVSEPLHF. CDR3 sequence (DNA): TGTGCCAGCAGTCCCTATCCAGAAGTGAGCGAGCCCCTCCACTTT.

This clonotype was found a few times. The chain carries TRBV12-3 or TRBV12-4 and TRBJ1-2, with TRBD1 as a possible D gene (5 bases). The V end lost 7 bases, the J end lost 5 bases, and 14 bases lay between the germline ends. This CDR3 is 13 amino acids long. The CDR3 region is CASTLGREYGYTF. The CDR3 coding sequence is TGTGCCAGCACCTTGGGACGGGAATATGGCTACACCTTC.

This clonotype came up a few times. V usage is TRBV20-1 and J usage is TRBJ1-1; possible D gene TRBD1, 5 bases. Trimming stripped 3 bases from V and 1 base from J, with 12 bases between. The CDR3 extends over 14 amino acids. From germline, CDR1 is DFQATT and CDR2 SNEGSKA (reference sequence). The DNA of the CDR3 is TGCAGTGCTAGGGGGGGACGGGGGAACACTGAAGCTTTCTTT. Translated: CSARGGRGNTEAFF.

V usage is TRBV6-2 or TRBV6-3 and J usage is TRBJ1-2; D is unresolved. Trimming stripped 4 bases from V and 2 bases from J, with 5 bases between. The CDR3 consists of 12 residues. Per germline, CDR1 MNHEY and CDR2 SVGEGT. Written as DNA, the CDR3 is TGTGCCAGCAGTTTTAGGAACTATGGCTACACCTTC. Translation: CASSFRNYGYTF.

This clonotype was seen a handful of times. CDR3 in DNA: TGTGCCAGCAGTTCGCGGTGGGGCCATGGGCAAGGCTACACCTTC. It codes for CASSSRWGHGQGYTF. The chain carries TRBV6-5 and TRBJ1-2; a weak D match, TRBD1 (5 bases). V lost 4 bases to trimming and J lost 8 bases, with 20 bases between them. The germline gives CDR1 MNHEY, CDR2 SVGAGI. The CDR3 runs to 15 residues.

The chain is built from TRBV11-3 and TRBJ2-3; TRBD1 matches 8 bases. The V segment lost 1 base and the J segment 4 bases; nucleotides outside the gene matches: 4. CDR3 size: 15 residues. CDR1 and CDR2 from the germline V gene are SGHNT and YENEEA. CDR3 nucleotides: TGTGCCAGCAGCTTAGGAGCAGGGGGCCCAGATACGCAGTATTTT. The encoded protein is CASSLGAGGPDTQYF.

Only a few counts were recorded for this clonotype. This chain joins TRBV28 and TRBJ1-2; 7 bases line up with TRBD1. V shed 2 bases, J shed 4 bases, and the junction held 10 bases outside the gene matches. The CDR3 loop spans 16 amino acids. CDR1 and CDR2 (germline): MDHEN, SYDVKM. CDR3 protein: CASSLGGGSGGYGYTF. CDR3 DNA sequence: TGTGCCAGCAGTTTAGGAGGGGGCTCTGGGGGCTATGGCTACACCTTC.

This clonotype is termed medium-sized. The V gene is TRBV20-1, the J gene TRBJ1-1; D unresolved. V shed 0 bases and J shed 11 bases, with 13 bases lying between them. The CDR3 is made up of 12 amino acids. Germline V gene lookup returns CDR1 DFQATT and CDR2 SNEGSKA (reference sequence). The CDR3 is CSARDPEGRAFF. CDR3 in DNA: TGCAGTGCTAGAGATCCGGAAGGGCGGGCTTTCTTT.

This clonotype was found a few times. V gene TRBV7-9 combines with J gene TRBJ1-5, with 11 positions matching TRBD1. Trimming cost V 8 bases and J 2 bases; bases outside gene matches: 11. Germline CDR1 and CDR2: SEHNR and FQNEAQ (reference sequence). CDR3 size: 17 residues. CDR3 protein: CASYCPKGQGGNQPQHF. The CDR3 DNA is TGTGCCAGCTACTGCCCCAAGGGACAGGGGGGCAATCAGCCCCAGCATTTT.

V usage is TRBV10-3 and J usage is TRBJ1-5; D is possibly TRBD1 (6 bases). The germline gives CDR1 ENHRY, CDR2 SYGVKD. CDR3 size: 13 residues. The germline V and J ends were trimmed by 7 bases and 5 bases, with 12 bases remaining between them. The CDR3 region is CAITGGADQPQHF. The CDR3 DNA follows: TGTGCCATCACCGGGGGCGCGGATCAGCCCCAGCATTTT.

This clonotype was observed a handful of times. The genes are TRBV20-1 and TRBJ2-3, with 8 nucleotides matching TRBD2. J was trimmed by 5 bases and V by 6 bases; bases with no gene match: 13. The CDR3 spans 15 residues. Germline CDR1 reads DFQATT; CDR2 reads SNEGSKA (reference sequence). The DNA for the CDR3 is TGCAGTGCGGAGAGGAGCGGGGGCTTTCAAGATACGCAGTATTTT. Protein sequence: CSAERSGGFQDTQYF.

A few counts support this clonotype. The chain carries TRBV29-1 and TRBJ1-2; D possibly corresponds to TRBD1 (6 bases). V dropped 4 bases and J dropped 5 bases, with 17 bases sitting between them. Germline V lookup: CDR1 SQVTM, CDR2 ANQGSEA. This CDR3 contains 14 residues. The CDR3 nucleotides read TGCAGCGTTGTTGGCCCAGGGGTGGGGTATGGCTACACCTTC. This gives the protein CSVVGPGVGYGYTF.

V and J are TRBV30 and TRBJ1-4; D unresolved. Germline values: CDR1 GTSNPN, CDR2 SVGIG (reference sequence). V shed 2 bases and J shed 8 bases, with 12 bases lying between them. This CDR3 has 13 residues. This CDR3 reads CAWSPNIGEKLFF. CDR3 in DNA: TGTGCCTGGAGTCCAAACATTGGCGAAAAACTGTTTTTT.

The J gene is TRBJ2-4, the V gene TRBV6-1, with a tentative D call TRBD1 (6 bases). Germline V CDR1 and CDR2: MNHNS, SASEGT. Trimming removed 0 bases at V and 0 bases at J, with 15 bases between. CDR3 length equals 18 residues. This CDR3 reads CASSEASWTAVAKNIQYF. For the CDR3, the DNA is TGTGCCAGCAGTGAAGCCTCATGGACAGCAGTAGCCAAAAACATTCAGTACTTC.

J is TRBJ2-3 and V is TRBV29-1, with D possibly TRBD1 on 5 matching bases. In germline, CDR1 is SQVTM, CDR2 ANQGSEA. CDR3 length: 12 amino acids. Trimming left V 6 bases short and J 6 bases short, with 13 bases between. The CDR3 spells CSVEQASDTQYF. CDR3 sequence (DNA): TGCAGCGTGGAACAGGCTTCGGATACGCAGTATTTT.

The genes are TRBV28 and TRBJ1-1; D is unclear. This CDR3 is 12 amino acids long. The germline gives CDR1 MDHEN, CDR2 SYDVKM. V was pared by 7 bases and J by 4 bases, with 10 bases between. This CDR3 is CASIREATEAFF. The CDR3 nucleotides are TGTGCCAGCATAAGGGAGGCCACTGAAGCTTTCTTT.